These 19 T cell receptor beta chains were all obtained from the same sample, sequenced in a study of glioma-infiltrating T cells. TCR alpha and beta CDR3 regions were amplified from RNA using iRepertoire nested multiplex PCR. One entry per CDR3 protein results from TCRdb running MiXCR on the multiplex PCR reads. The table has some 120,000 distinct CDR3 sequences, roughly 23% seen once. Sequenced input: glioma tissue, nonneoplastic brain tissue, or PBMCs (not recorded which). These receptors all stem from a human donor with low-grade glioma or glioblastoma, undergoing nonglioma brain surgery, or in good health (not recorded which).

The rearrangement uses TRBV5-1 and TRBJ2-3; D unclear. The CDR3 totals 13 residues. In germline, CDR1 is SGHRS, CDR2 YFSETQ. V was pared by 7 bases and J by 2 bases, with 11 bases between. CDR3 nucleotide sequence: TGCGCCAGCTCCTCGGAAGCCACAGATACGCAGTATTTT. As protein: CASSSEATDTQYF. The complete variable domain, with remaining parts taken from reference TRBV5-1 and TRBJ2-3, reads KAGVTQTPRYLIKTRGQQVTLSCSPISGHRSVSWYQQTPGQGLQFLFEYFSETQRNKGNFPGRFSGRQFSNSRSEMNVSTLELGDSALYLCASSSEATDTQYFGPGTRLTVL.

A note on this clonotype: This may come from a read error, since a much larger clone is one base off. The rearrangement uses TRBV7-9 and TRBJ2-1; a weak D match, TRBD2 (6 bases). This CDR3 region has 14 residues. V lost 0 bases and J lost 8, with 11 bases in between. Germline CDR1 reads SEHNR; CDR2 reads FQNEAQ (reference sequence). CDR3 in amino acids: CASSLAWREDEQFF. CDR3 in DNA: TGTGCCAGCAGCTTAGCGTGGAGGGAGGATGAGCAGTTCTTC.

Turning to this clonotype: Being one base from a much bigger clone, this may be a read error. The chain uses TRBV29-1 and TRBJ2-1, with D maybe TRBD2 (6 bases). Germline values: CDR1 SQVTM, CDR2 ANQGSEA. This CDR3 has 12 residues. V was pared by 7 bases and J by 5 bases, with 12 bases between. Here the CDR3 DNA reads TGCAGCGGGTGGGGGAGGAACAATGAGCAGTTCTTC. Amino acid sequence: CSGWGRNNEQFF.

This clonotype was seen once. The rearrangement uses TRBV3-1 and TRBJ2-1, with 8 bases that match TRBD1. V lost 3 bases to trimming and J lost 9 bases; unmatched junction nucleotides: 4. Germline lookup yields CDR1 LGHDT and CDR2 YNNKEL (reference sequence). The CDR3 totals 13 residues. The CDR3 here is CASSQDREVEQFF. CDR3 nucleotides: TGTGCCAGCAGCCAGGACAGGGAAGTTGAGCAGTTCTTC.

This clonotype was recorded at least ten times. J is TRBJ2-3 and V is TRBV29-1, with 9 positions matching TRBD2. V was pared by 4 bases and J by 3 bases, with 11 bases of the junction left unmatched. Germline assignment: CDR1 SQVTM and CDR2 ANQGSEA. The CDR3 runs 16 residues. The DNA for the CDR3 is TGCAGCGTTGCCAAGGTTAGCGGGAGCGGGACAGATACGCAGTATTTT. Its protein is CSVAKVSGSGTDTQYF.

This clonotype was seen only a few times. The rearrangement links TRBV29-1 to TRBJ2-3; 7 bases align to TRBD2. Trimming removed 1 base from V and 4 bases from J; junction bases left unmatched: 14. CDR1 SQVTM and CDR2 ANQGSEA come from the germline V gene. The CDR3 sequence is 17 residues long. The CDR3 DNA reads TGCAGCGTTGAAGGGAGCCGAGGGAGGGTGGTCGCAGATACGCAGTATTTT. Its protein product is CSVEGSRGRVVADTQYF.

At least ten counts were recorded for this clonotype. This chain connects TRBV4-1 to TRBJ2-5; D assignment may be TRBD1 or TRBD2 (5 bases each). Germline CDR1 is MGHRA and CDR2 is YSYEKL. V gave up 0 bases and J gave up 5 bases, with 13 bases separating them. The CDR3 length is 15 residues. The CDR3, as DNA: TGCGCCAGCAGCCAAGATCCTCCAGAGGGGGAGACCCAGTACTTC. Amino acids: CASSQDPPEGETQYF.

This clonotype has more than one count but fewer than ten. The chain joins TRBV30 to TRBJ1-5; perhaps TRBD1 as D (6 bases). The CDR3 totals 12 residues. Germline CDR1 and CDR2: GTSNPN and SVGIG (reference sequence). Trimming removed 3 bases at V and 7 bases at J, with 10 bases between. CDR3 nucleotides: TGTGCCTGGAGGACAGGACAACAGCCCCAGCATTTT. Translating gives CAWRTGQQPQHF.

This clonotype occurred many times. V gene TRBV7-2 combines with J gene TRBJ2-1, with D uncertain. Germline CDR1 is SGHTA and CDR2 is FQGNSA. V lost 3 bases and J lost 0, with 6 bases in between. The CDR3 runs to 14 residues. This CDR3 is CASSFGRSYNEQFF. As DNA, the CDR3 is TGTGCCAGCAGCTTCGGGCGCTCCTACAATGAGCAGTTCTTC.

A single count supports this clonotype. For the CDR3, the DNA is TGCAGTGCTAGAAGAATTTCAAAGGCGGGGTACCCCTACAACGAGCAGTACTTC. Its translation is CSARRISKAGYPYNEQYF. J is TRBJ2-7 and V is TRBV20-1, with a tentative D call TRBD2 (6 bases). In germline, CDR1 is DFQATT, CDR2 SNEGSKA (reference sequence). V lost 2 bases, J lost 5 bases, and 28 bases lay in between. This CDR3 spans 18 amino acids.

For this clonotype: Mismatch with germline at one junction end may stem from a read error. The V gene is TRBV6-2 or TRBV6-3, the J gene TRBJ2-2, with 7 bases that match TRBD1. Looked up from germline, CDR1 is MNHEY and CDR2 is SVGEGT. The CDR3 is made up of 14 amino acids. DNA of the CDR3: TGTGCTAGCAGGGGGACAGATGACACCGGGGAGCTGTTTTTT. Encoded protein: CASRGTDDTGELFF.

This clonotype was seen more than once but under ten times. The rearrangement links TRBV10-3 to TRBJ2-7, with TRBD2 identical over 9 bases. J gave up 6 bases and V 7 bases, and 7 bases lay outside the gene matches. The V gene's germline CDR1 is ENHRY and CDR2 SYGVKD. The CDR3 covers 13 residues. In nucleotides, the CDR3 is TGTGCCATCACGACTAGCGGCTTCACCGAGCAGTACTTC. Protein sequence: CAITTSGFTEQYF.

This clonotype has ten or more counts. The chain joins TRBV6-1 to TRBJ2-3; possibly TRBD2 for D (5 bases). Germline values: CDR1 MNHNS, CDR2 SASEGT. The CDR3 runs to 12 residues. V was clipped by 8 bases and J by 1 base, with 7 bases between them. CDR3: CASVGGTDTQYF. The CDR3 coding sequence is TGTGCCAGCGTGGGAGGCACAGATACGCAGTATTTT.

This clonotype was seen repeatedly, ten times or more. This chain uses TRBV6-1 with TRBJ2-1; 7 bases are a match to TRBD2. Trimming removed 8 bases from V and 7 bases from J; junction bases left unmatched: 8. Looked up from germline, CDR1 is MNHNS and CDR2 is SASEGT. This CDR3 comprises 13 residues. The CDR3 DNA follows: TGTGCCAGCCGAGGGGCGGGAGTAAATGAGCAGTTCTTC. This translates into CASRGAGVNEQFF.

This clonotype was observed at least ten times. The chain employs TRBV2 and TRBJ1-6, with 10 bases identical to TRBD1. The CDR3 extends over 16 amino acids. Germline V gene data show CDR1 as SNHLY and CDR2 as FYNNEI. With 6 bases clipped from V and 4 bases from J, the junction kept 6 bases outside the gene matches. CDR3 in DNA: TGTGCCAGCAGCACGGGACAGGGGATTTATAATTCACCCCTCCACTTT. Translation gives CASSTGQGIYNSPLHF.

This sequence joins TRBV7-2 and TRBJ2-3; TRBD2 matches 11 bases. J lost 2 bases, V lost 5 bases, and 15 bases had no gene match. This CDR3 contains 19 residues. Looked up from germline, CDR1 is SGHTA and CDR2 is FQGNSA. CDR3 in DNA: TGTGCCAGCAGCCCGAACCGGGGACTAGCGGCCTCTGTCACAGATACGCAGTATTTT. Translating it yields CASSPNRGLAASVTDTQYF.

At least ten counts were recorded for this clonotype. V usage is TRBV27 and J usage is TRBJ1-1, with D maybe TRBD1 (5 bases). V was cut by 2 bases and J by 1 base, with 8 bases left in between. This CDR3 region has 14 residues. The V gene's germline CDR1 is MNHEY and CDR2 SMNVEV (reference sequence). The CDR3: CASSLGRGNTEAFF. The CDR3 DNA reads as TGTGCCAGCAGTTTAGGGAGGGGGAACACTGAAGCTTTCTTT.

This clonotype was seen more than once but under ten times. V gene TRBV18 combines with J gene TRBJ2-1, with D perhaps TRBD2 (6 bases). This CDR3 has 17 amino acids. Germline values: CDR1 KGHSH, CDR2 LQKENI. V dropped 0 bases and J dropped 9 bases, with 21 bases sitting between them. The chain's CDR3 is CASSPPNSALNGGEQFF. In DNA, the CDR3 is TGTGCCAGCTCACCACCGAACTCAGCGCTAAACGGGGGTGAGCAGTTCTTC.

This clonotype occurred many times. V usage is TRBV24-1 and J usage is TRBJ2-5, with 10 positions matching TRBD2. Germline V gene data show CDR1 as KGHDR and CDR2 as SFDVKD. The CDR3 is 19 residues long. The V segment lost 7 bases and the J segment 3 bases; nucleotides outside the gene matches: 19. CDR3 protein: CATSEIRLAGLRWEETQYF. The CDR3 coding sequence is TGTGCCACCAGCGAGATTCGACTAGCGGGTCTAAGGTGGGAAGAGACCCAGTACTTC.